Each of the 22 T cell receptor beta chains below was sequenced from the same sample in a study of blood T cell repertoires in COVID-19. Assay: immunoSEQ multiplex PCR; the TCRdb copy retains only in-frame clones and omits some. Counted here are about 170,000 clones, about four fifths occurring once; the ten biggest clones make up around 20%. The sample comprised peripheral blood. The receptors come from a woman aged 70-85 years who had recovered from COVID-19.

This chain uses TRBV19 with TRBJ2-2; weak D call: TRBD2 (6 bases). The CDR3 is 12 amino acids. Trimming removed 10 bases from V and 7 bases from J, with 13 bases in between. CDR1 and CDR2 (germline): LNHDA, SQIVND (reference sequence). Here the CDR3 reads CATRRDIGELFF. The CDR3 DNA reads as TGTGCCACTCGGAGGGATATCGGGGAGCTGTTTTTT.

This chain joins TRBV6-6 and TRBJ2-2, with D possibly matching TRBD1 (6 bases). V shed 6 bases and J shed 6 bases, with 11 bases lying between them. Germline CDR1 and CDR2: MNHNY and SVGAGI (reference sequence). CDR3 size: 13 residues. This CDR3 is CASRDQGSGELFF. The CDR3 nucleotides are TGTGCCAGCAGGGACCAGGGGTCCGGGGAGCTGTTTTTT.

V and J are TRBV10-3 and TRBJ1-2; 7 bases line up with TRBD1. The CDR3 spans 15 residues. V was pared by 4 bases and J by 5 bases, with 10 bases of the junction left unmatched. From germline, CDR1 is ENHRY and CDR2 SYGVKD. The CDR3 reads CAISGAGGERYGYTF. CDR3 coding DNA: TGTGCCATCAGTGGGGCAGGGGGAGAAAGGTATGGCTACACCTTC.

The chain recombines TRBV30 with TRBJ2-1; maybe TRBD2 (5 bases). Germline CDR1 reads GTSNPN; CDR2 reads SVGIG (reference sequence). Trimming cost V 3 bases and J 2 bases, with 17 bases left between them. This CDR3 has 16 residues. The CDR3 nucleotides are TGTGCCTGGAGCCCATTCCTAGAGGGTCCCTACAATGAGCAGTTCTTC. This translates into CAWSPFLEGPYNEQFF.

This clone appeared a single time. The genes are TRBV19 and TRBJ1-2; TRBD1 is a possible D gene (6 bases). The germline V gene has CDR1 LNHDA and CDR2 SQIVND (reference sequence). Trimming cost V 7 bases and J 4 bases, with 16 bases left between them. This CDR3 has 14 amino acids. The CDR3 region is CASTRNRASYGYTF. In DNA, the CDR3 is TGTGCCAGTACCCGTAACAGGGCGTCCTATGGCTACACCTTC. Filled out from reference TRBV19 and TRBJ1-2, the complete variable domain reads DGGITQSPKYLFRKEGQNVTLSCEQNLNHDAMYWYRQDPGQGLRLIYYSQIVNDFQKGDIAEGYSVSREKKESFPLTVTSAQKNPTAFYLCASTRNRASYGYTFGSGTRLTVV.

V is TRBV5-1 and J is TRBJ2-5; 7 nucleotides agree with TRBD2. There are 16 residues in the CDR3. Germline trimming cut 4 bases from V and 3 bases from J; bases unmatched to any gene: 12. Germline-derived CDR1 and CDR2 are SGHRS and YFSETQ. CDR3 sequence reads: CASSTSGQRGKETQYF. In nucleotides, the CDR3 is TGCGCCAGCAGCACCTCGGGCCAGCGGGGCAAAGAGACCCAGTACTTC.

Here the CDR3 DNA reads TGTGCCAGCAGCGCCGGGACAGACCTTAGCAATCAGCCCCAGCATTTT. Its translation: CASSAGTDLSNQPQHF. The chain joins TRBV5-4 to TRBJ1-5; TRBD1 agrees at 7 bases. The CDR3 runs 16 residues. J was trimmed by 0 bases and V by 4 bases; bases with no gene match: 7. Germline V gene data show CDR1 as SGHNT and CDR2 as YYREEE (reference sequence).

In the case of this clone: In the same sample, other DNA sequences code for this CDR3. The rearrangement joins TRBV29-1 to TRBJ1-1; 9 bases line up with TRBD1. The CDR3 runs to 12 residues. The trim removed 6 bases at V and 1 base at J, leaving 0 bases unmatched. In germline, CDR1 is SQVTM, CDR2 ANQGSEA. The DNA for the CDR3 is TGCAGCGTGGGACAGGGGAACACTGAAGCTTTCTTT. Protein sequence: CSVGQGNTEAFF.

J is TRBJ2-3 and V is TRBV27; a weak D match, TRBD2 (5 bases). From germline, CDR1 is MNHEY and CDR2 SMNVEV (reference sequence). V dropped 7 bases and J dropped 1 base, with 18 bases sitting between them. The CDR3 totals 16 residues. The CDR3, as DNA: TGTGCCAGCACCCCCACCCTAGGGCGGGGCACAGATACGCAGTATTTT. This codes for CASTPTLGRGTDTQYF.

The J gene is TRBJ1-1, the V gene TRBV7-2; D unclear. The CDR3 has 14 residues. From germline, CDR1 is SGHTA and CDR2 FQGNSA. V was cut by 3 bases and J by 5 bases, with 13 bases left in between. The CDR3 sequence: CASSFWRGGTEAFF. The CDR3 DNA reads as TGTGCCAGCAGCTTTTGGCGGGGTGGGACTGAAGCTTTCTTT.

This clone was recorded only once. The chain couples TRBV4-3 to TRBJ2-5; 10 bases are shared with TRBD2. The CDR3 spans 15 residues. V shed 1 base and J 5 bases; nucleotides not matched to a gene: 4. CDR1 and CDR2 (germline): LGHNA, YSLEER. The CDR3 DNA reads TGCGCCAGCAGCCAAGGCCTAGCGGGAGACGAGACCCAGTACTTC. Protein product: CASSQGLAGDETQYF.

In this sample, this clone turned up once. This CDR3 is CASSARQIQPSGANVLTF. CDR3 DNA: TGTGCCAGCAGTGCTCGACAGATTCAACCCTCTGGGGCCAACGTCCTGACTTTC. The rearrangement uses TRBV6-1 and TRBJ2-6; a weak D match, TRBD1 (5 bases). There are 18 residues in the CDR3. Trimming shortened V by 4 bases and J by 0 bases, and 16 bases separated the two germline ends. Germline values: CDR1 MNHNS, CDR2 SASEGT.

This chain links TRBV18 with TRBJ1-1; TRBD1 might be the D (6 bases). Germline CDR1 KGHSH, CDR2 LQKENI. Trimming took off 3 bases at V and 6 bases at J, with 11 bases between the two ends. CDR3 length: 13 amino acids. This CDR3 reads CASSPAQGPEAFF. The CDR3 region has the DNA TGTGCCAGCTCACCGGCACAGGGCCCTGAAGCTTTCTTT.

The J gene is TRBJ1-5, the V gene TRBV6-5; unclear D gene. Germline values: CDR1 MNHEY, CDR2 SVGAGI. V was clipped by 5 bases and J by 2 bases, with 4 bases between them. The CDR3 spans 12 residues. The CDR3 loop is CASSSGNQPQHF. Here the CDR3 DNA reads TGTGCCAGCAGTAGCGGCAATCAGCCCCAGCATTTT.

The gene calls are TRBV2 and TRBJ1-4; a possible D gene is TRBD1 (5 bases). The CDR3 length is 13 residues. Germline V gene sequence: CDR1 SNHLY, CDR2 FYNNEI. Trimming shortened V by 4 bases and J by 7 bases, and 10 bases separated the two germline ends. The CDR3 nucleotides are TGTGCCAGCAGTGCGGGGCGGGGTGAAAAACTGTTTTTT. Translation: CASSAGRGEKLFF.

The rearrangement uses TRBV10-3 and TRBJ2-3; 11 bases map to TRBD1. Losses at the gene ends were 8 bases for V and 2 bases for J; bases not matched to a gene: 3. The CDR3 has 14 residues. Germline assignment: CDR1 ENHRY and CDR2 SYGVKD. Here the CDR3 DNA reads TGTGCCATCGGGGACAGGGGGAACACAGATACGCAGTATTTT. Protein sequence: CAIGDRGNTDTQYF.

This clone was recorded only once. This chain links TRBV7-9 with TRBJ1-4, with 7 nucleotides matching TRBD1. V was pared by 4 bases and J by 0 bases, with 5 bases of the junction left unmatched. CDR3 length: 16 amino acids. Germline CDR1 reads SEHNR; CDR2 reads FQNEAQ (reference sequence). As DNA, the CDR3 is TGTGCCAGCAGCTCGGGGACAGCTTCAACTAATGAAAAACTGTTTTTT. Translating gives CASSSGTASTNEKLFF.

The rearrangement links TRBV7-8 to TRBJ2-5, with TRBD1 as a possible D gene (5 bases). The CDR3 covers 13 residues. Germline V gene lookup returns CDR1 SGHVS and CDR2 FQNEAQ. V lost 8 bases, J lost 0 bases, and 10 bases lay in between. CDR3 coding DNA: TGTGCCAGCTCCCAGGGCCACCAAGAGACCCAGTACTTC. Amino acids: CASSQGHQETQYF.

This clone has just one count. The CDR3 sequence is CASSPGYEAEAFF. In nucleotides, the CDR3 is TGTGCCAGCAGCCCAGGGTATGAGGCTGAAGCTTTCTTT. This chain joins TRBV3-1 (or the pseudogene TRBV3-2) and TRBJ1-1; weak D call: TRBD1 (5 bases). This CDR3 has 13 amino acids. Germline lookup yields CDR1 LGHDT and CDR2 YNNKEL (reference sequence). V lost 4 bases to trimming and J lost 6 bases, with 12 bases between them.

The V call is TRBV14, the J call TRBJ2-7; weak D call: TRBD2 (6 bases). The germline CDR1 and CDR2 sequences are SGHDN and FVKESK. This CDR3 is 14 amino acids long. Trimming took off 4 bases at V and 7 bases at J, with 17 bases between the two ends. CDR3 residues: CASSPPAGPREQYF. CDR3 coding DNA: TGTGCCAGCAGCCCCCCAGCGGGTCCACGGGAGCAGTACTTC.

The V call is TRBV7-2, the J call TRBJ2-3, with D perhaps TRBD2 (6 bases). This CDR3 is built from 12 residues. The V end lost 5 bases, the J end lost 13 bases, and 16 bases lay between the germline ends. In germline, CDR1 is SGHTA, CDR2 FQGNSA. The CDR3: CASSGPWGEEYF. CDR3 coding DNA: TGTGCCAGCAGCGGGCCTTGGGGGGAGGAGTATTTT.

The chain uses TRBV27 and TRBJ2-4, with 9 bases aligning to TRBD1. The CDR3 runs 14 residues. The V and J ends lost 5 bases and 8 bases, in that order; junction bases with no gene match: 7. CDR1 and CDR2 (germline): MNHEY, SMNVEV (reference sequence). The CDR3 spells CASSPSTGGDIQYF. DNA for the CDR3: TGTGCCAGCAGTCCTTCGACAGGGGGGGACATTCAGTACTTC.